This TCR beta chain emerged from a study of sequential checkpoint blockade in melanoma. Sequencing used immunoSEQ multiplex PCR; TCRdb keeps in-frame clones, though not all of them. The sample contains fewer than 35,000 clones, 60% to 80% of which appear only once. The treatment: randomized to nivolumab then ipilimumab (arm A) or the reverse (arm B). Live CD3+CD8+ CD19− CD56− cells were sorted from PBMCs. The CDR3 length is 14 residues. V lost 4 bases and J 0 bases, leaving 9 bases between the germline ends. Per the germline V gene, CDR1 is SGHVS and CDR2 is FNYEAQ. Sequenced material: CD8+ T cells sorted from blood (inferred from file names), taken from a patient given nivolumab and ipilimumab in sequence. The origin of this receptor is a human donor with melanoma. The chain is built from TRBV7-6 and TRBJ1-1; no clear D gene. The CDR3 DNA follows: TGTGCCAGCAGCTCGGGTAGTCTGAACACTGAAGCTTTCTTT. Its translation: CASSSGSLNTEAFF.